A selection of T cell receptor beta chains follows, all from one sample in a study of radiotherapy plus CTLA-4 blockade in lung cancer. The protocol was immunoSEQ multiplex PCR, while the TCRdb copy is restricted to in-frame clones and leaves out a portion. The table has about 80,000 clones, approximately 86% seen once. The input for sequencing was peripheral blood, taken from a patient treated with radiotherapy plus ipilimumab. The receptor set was obtained from a human donor with non-small cell lung cancer who had stable disease on radiotherapy plus ipilimumab. Each CDR3 is given with its conserved first and last residue. Each record gives: clone size, D gene, J gene, V gene, CDR3 protein, CDR3 DNA. A D gene is named only where the DNA matches it firmly. Clone size is given for some rows only: seen once, a few or many times, or a class if the clone is expanded.

size: NA
D: NA
J: TRBJ1-5
V: TRBV18
CDR3: CASSPTDYQPQHF
DNA: TGTGCCAGCTCACCCACCGATTATCAGCCCCAGCATTTT

size: NA
D: NA
J: TRBJ2-1
V: TRBV7-3
CDR3: CASSFGLSSYNEQFF
DNA: TGTGCCAGCAGCTTCGGACTAAGCTCCTACAATGAGCAGTTCTTC

size: NA
D: TRBD1
J: TRBJ2-7
V: TRBV7-3
CDR3: CASSLNRDRASYEQYF
DNA: TGTGCCAGCAGCTTAAACCGGGACAGGGCTTCTTACGAGCAGTACTTC

size: few
D: NA
J: TRBJ2-7
V: TRBV5-6
CDR3: CASSFSGYEQYF
DNA: TGTGCCAGCAGCTTCTCGGGGTACGAGCAGTACTTC

size: NA
D: NA
J: TRBJ1-5
V: TRBV6-1
CDR3: CASSDPGELGQPQHF
DNA: TGTGCCAGCAGTGATCCTGGGGAGCTGGGACAGCCCCAGCATTTT

size: NA
D: TRBD1
J: TRBJ2-5
V: TRBV9
CDR3: CASSLGQGGETQYF
DNA: TGTGCCAGCAGCCTGGGACAGGGTGGCGAGACCCAGTACTTC

size: NA
D: NA
J: TRBJ1-1
V: TRBV11-3
CDR3: CASSPGQPNTEAFF
DNA: TGTGCCAGCAGCCCCGGACAGCCAAACACTGAAGCTTTCTTT

size: once
D: NA
J: TRBJ1-2
V: TRBV4-1
CDR3: CASSQGPGISGATSF
DNA: TGCGCCAGCAGCCAAGGTCCAGGGATCTCTGGTGCTACATCGTTC

size: once
D: NA
J: TRBJ2-7
V: TRBV6-1
CDR3: CASSPPTSSYEQYF
DNA: TGCGCCAGCAGCCCACCAACTAGCTCCTACGAGCAGTACTTC

size: NA
D: NA
J: TRBJ1-1
V: TRBV29-1
CDR3: CSIGQKMNTEAFF
DNA: TGCAGCATAGGACAGAAAATGAACACTGAAGCTTTCTTT

size: NA
D: NA
J: TRBJ1-2
V: TRBV5-4
CDR3: CASSPWTASGYGYTF
DNA: TGTGCCAGCAGCCCGTGGACGGCCTCGGGCTATGGCTACACCTTC

size: few
D: NA
J: TRBJ2-7
V: TRBV11-3
CDR3: CASSPRRGRWGEQYF
DNA: TGTGCCAGCAGCCCCCGCCGCGGACGTTGGGGCGAGCAGTACTTC

size: NA
D: NA
J: TRBJ1-6
V: TRBV9
CDR3: CASSVEGRRHSPLHF
DNA: TGTGCCAGCAGCGTAGAGGGAAGGCGACATTCACCCCTCCACTTT

size: NA
D: NA
J: TRBJ2-7
V: TRBV6-5
CDR3: CASSYVGVSSYEQYF
DNA: TGTGCCAGCAGTTACGTAGGGGTTAGCTCCTACGAGCAGTACTTC

size: NA
D: NA
J: TRBJ1-3
V: TRBV19
CDR3: CASSMEAGNTIYF
DNA: TGTGCCAGTAGTATGGAAGCTGGAAACACCATATATTTT

size: NA
D: NA
J: TRBJ1-1
V: TRBV2
CDR3: CASSEWRTEAFF
DNA: TGTGCCAGCAGTGAATGGAGGACTGAAGCTTTCTTT

size: NA
D: TRBD1
J: TRBJ2-2
V: TRBV6-5
CDR3: CASRDRGRTGELFF
DNA: TGTGCCAGCAGAGACAGGGGAAGGACCGGGGAGCTGTTTTTT

size: NA
D: NA
J: TRBJ2-5
V: TRBV28
CDR3: CASSGRPGHRETQYF
DNA: TGTGCCAGCAGTGGTCGGCCAGGCCACCGGGAGACCCAGTACTTC

size: NA
D: NA
J: TRBJ2-1
V: TRBV11-2
CDR3: CASSLAVLDNEQFF
DNA: TGTGCCAGCAGCTTAGCCGTATTAGACAATGAGCAGTTCTTC

size: NA
D: NA
J: TRBJ2-3
V: TRBV28
CDR3: CASSPGSSSGFGTQYF
DNA: TGTGCCAGCAGTCCGGGCTCCAGCAGTGGATTTGGGACGCAGTATTTT

size: once
D: TRBD2
J: TRBJ2-7
V: TRBV9
CDR3: CASSPPGGEQYF
DNA: TGTGCCAGCAGCCCCCCGGGAGGGGAGCAGTACTTC

size: few
D: NA
J: TRBJ2-5
V: TRBV7-3
CDR3: CASSPTRDEETQYF
DNA: TGTGCCAGCAGCCCGACACGGGACGAAGAGACCCAGTACTTC

size: NA
D: TRBD1
J: TRBJ1-1
V: TRBV10-1
CDR3: CASRDDRGVNTEAFF
DNA: TGCGCCAGCAGGGATGACAGGGGGGTGAACACTGAAGCTTTCTTT

size: NA
D: TRBD2
J: TRBJ2-7
V: TRBV7-9
CDR3: CASRGGGEQYF
DNA: TGTGCCAGCAGGGGCGGGGGCGAGCAGTACTTC

size: NA
D: NA
J: TRBJ2-4
V: TRBV7-8
CDR3: CASSSPGAKNIQYF
DNA: TGTGCCAGCAGCTCACCCGGAGCCAAAAACATTCAGTACTTC

size: NA
D: TRBD1
J: TRBJ2-3
V: TRBV27
CDR3: CASSLSRTGGLTDTQYF
DNA: TGTGCCAGCAGTTTATCACGGACAGGGGGCCTAACAGATACGCAGTATTTT

size: once
D: NA
J: TRBJ2-7
V: TRBV7-9
CDR3: CASSPASGWDEQYF
DNA: TGTGCCAGCAGCCCAGCTTCAGGGTGGGACGAGCAGTACTTC

size: NA
D: TRBD1
J: TRBJ2-7
V: TRBV7-2
CDR3: CASSWNPTGGYEQYF
DNA: TGTGCCAGCAGCTGGAACCCGACAGGGGGATACGAGCAGTACTTC

size: NA
D: TRBD2
J: TRBJ2-7
V: TRBV11-2
CDR3: CASSLGPSGSYEQYF
DNA: TGTGCCAGCAGCTTAGGACCTAGCGGGTCCTACGAGCAGTACTTC

size: NA
D: TRBD1
J: TRBJ1-2
V: TRBV23-1
CDR3: CASISGQGNKGDYGYTF
DNA: TGCGCCAGCATTAGCGGACAGGGTAATAAAGGCGACTATGGCTACACCTTC

size: NA
D: TRBD2
J: TRBJ2-7
V: TRBV9
CDR3: CASSLSGGNYEQYF
DNA: TGTGCCAGCAGCTTATCGGGAGGGAACTACGAGCAGTACTTC

size: NA
D: NA
J: TRBJ2-5
V: TRBV9
CDR3: CASSFLGGQETQYF
DNA: TGTGCCAGCAGCTTCCTGGGGGGACAAGAGACCCAGTACTTC

size: few
D: NA
J: TRBJ1-2
V: TRBV28
CDR3: CASSTDGLNYGYTF
DNA: TGTGCCAGCAGCACAGACGGATTGAACTATGGCTACACCTTC

size: NA
D: TRBD1
J: TRBJ1-2
V: TRBV9
CDR3: CASSVEGGRTYGYTF
DNA: TGTGCCAGCAGCGTAGAAGGGGGCAGGACCTATGGCTACACCTTC

size: NA
D: TRBD2
J: TRBJ2-5
V: TRBV11-2
CDR3: CASSLKLASGPQETQYF
DNA: TGTGCCAGCAGCTTAAAGTTGGCTAGCGGACCCCAAGAGACCCAGTACTTC

size: NA
D: NA
J: TRBJ2-5
V: TRBV18
CDR3: CASSTTGGQETQYF
DNA: TGTGCCAGCTCAACCACTGGCGGCCAAGAGACCCAGTACTTC

size: NA
D: NA
J: TRBJ2-2
V: TRBV11-3
CDR3: CASSPRTGELFF
DNA: TGTGCCAGCAGCCCCAGGACCGGGGAGCTGTTTTTT

size: NA
D: NA
J: TRBJ1-2
V: TRBV11-2
CDR3: CASSATLSGDYGYTF
DNA: TGTGCCAGCAGCGCCACCCTTTCAGGGGACTATGGCTACACCTTC

size: NA
D: NA
J: TRBJ2-7
V: TRBV29-1
CDR3: CSVGGDDLGKQYF
DNA: TGCAGCGTTGGGGGGGACGATTTGGGTAAGCAGTACTTC

size: NA
D: NA
J: TRBJ2-5
V: TRBV11-2
CDR3: CASSRQETQYF
DNA: TGTGCCAGCAGCCGACAAGAGACCCAGTACTTC

size: NA
D: TRBD2
J: TRBJ2-3
V: TRBV29-1
CDR3: CSVLGGGKSTDTQYF
DNA: TGCAGCGTCTTGGGCGGGGGGAAGAGCACAGATACGCAGTATTTT

size: NA
D: NA
J: TRBJ2-3
V: TRBV21-1
CDR3: CASSKVGWPDTQYF
DNA: TGTGCCAGCAGCAAAGTTGGCTGGCCAGATACGCAGTATTTT

size: few
D: TRBD1
J: TRBJ2-7
V: TRBV29-1
CDR3: CSVEGGDRGSIGYEQYF
DNA: TGCAGCGTCGAGGGTGGGGACAGGGGGTCTATAGGCTACGAGCAGTACTTC

size: NA
D: NA
J: TRBJ2-5
V: TRBV7-2
CDR3: CASSRYRQETQYF
DNA: TGTGCCAGCAGCCGTTACAGACAAGAGACCCAGTACTTC

size: few
D: NA
J: TRBJ2-7
V: TRBV7-6
CDR3: CASSFDRGDSYEQYF
DNA: TGTGCCAGCAGCTTTGACCGCGGGGACTCCTACGAGCAGTACTTC

size: NA
D: TRBD2
J: TRBJ2-1
V: TRBV7-2
CDR3: CASSLVAGVGNEQFF
DNA: TGTGCCAGCAGCTTAGTGGCGGGAGTGGGTAATGAGCAGTTCTTC

size: NA
D: NA
J: TRBJ2-3
V: TRBV5-1
CDR3: CASSRGTWGDTQYF
DNA: TGCGCCAGCAGCCGCGGGACCTGGGGGGATACGCAGTATTTT

size: NA
D: NA
J: TRBJ1-1
V: TRBV4-1
CDR3: CASSHDGVSTEAFF
DNA: TGCGCCAGCAGCCATGACGGGGTTAGCACTGAAGCTTTCTTT

size: NA
D: TRBD2
J: TRBJ2-1
V: TRBV30
CDR3: CAWGGTGAAGLAGIDEQFF
DNA: TGTGCCTGGGGTGGTACAGGGGCGGCGGGGCTAGCGGGGATCGATGAGCAGTTCTTC